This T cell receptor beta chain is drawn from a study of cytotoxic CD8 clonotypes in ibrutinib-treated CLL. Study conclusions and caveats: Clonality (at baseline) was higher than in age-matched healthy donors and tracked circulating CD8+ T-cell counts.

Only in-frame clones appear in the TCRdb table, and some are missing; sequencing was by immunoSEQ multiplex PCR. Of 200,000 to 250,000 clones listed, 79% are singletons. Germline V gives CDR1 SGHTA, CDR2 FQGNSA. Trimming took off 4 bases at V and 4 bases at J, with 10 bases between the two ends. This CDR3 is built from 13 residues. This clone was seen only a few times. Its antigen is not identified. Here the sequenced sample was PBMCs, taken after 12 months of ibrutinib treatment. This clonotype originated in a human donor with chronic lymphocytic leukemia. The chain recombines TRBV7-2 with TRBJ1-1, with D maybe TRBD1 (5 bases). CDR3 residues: CASSSRTITEAFF. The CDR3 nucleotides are TGTGCCAGCAGCTCACGGACAATCACTGAAGCTTTCTTT. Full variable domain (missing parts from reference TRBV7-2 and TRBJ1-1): GAGVSQSPSNKVTEKGKDVELRCDPISGHTALYWYRQSLGQGLEFLIYFQGNSAPDKSGLPSDRFSAERTGGSVSTLTIQRTQQEDSAVYLCASSSRTITEAFFGQGTRLTVV.